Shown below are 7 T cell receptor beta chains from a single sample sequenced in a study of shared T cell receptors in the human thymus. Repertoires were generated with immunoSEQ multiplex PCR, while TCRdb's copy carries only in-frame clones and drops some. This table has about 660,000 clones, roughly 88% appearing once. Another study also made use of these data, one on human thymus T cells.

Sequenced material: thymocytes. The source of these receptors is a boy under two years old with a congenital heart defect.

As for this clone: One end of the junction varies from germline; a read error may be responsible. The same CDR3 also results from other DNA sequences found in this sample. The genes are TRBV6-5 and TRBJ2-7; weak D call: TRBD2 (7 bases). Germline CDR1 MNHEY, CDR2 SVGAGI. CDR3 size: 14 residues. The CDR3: CASTWARGDNEQYF. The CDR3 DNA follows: TGTGCCAGCACCTGGGCCCGGGGGGACAACGAGCAGTACTTT.

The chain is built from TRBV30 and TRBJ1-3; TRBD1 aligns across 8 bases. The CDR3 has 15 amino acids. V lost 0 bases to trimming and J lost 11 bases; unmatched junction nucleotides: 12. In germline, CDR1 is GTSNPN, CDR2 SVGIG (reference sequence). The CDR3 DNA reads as TGTGCCTGGAGTGTACGCGACAGGGGCCCAAAGGCCATATATTTT. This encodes CAWSVRDRGPKAIYF.

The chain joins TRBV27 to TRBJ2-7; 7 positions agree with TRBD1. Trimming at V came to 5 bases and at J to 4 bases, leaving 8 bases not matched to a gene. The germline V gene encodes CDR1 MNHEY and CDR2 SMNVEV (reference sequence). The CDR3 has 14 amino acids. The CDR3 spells CASSPGQNPYEQYF. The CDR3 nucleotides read TGTGCCAGCAGTCCGGGACAGAACCCTTACGAGCAGTACTTC.

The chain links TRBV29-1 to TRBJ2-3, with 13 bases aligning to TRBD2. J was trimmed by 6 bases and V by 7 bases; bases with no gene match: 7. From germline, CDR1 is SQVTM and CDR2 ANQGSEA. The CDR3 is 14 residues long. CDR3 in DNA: TGCAGCGGGGAGACTAGCGGGAGGACGGATACGCAGTATTTT. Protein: CSGETSGRTDTQYF.

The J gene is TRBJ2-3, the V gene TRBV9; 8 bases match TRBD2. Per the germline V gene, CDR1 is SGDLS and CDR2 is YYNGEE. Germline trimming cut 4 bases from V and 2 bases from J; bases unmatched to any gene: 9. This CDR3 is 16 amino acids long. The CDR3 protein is CASSPDGGRLTDTQYF. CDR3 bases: TGTGCCAGCAGCCCAGACGGCGGGAGGCTCACAGATACGCAGTATTTT.

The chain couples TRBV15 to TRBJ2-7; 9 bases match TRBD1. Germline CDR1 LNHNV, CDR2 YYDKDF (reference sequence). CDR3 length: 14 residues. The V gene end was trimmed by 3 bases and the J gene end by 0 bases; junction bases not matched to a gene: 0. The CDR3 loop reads CATSRTGGSYEQYF. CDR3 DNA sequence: TGTGCCACCAGCAGGACAGGGGGCTCCTACGAGCAGTACTTC.

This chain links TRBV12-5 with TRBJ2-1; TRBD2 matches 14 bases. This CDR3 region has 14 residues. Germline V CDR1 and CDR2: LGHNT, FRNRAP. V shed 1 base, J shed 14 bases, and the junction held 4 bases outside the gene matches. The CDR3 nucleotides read TGTGCTAGTGGTTTGGGACTAGCGGGAGGGCCGGAGTTCTTC. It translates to CASGLGLAGGPEFF.